These 31 T cell receptor beta chains came from one sample sequenced in a study of regulatory T cells in long-lasting Graves disease. Arm-PCR with iRepertoire HTBI primers amplified the CDR3 regions for these TCR beta libraries. MiXCR was run by TCRdb on the multiplex PCR reads, yielding one entry per CDR3 protein. Among fewer than 450,000 distinct CDR3 sequences listed, roughly 20% were seen once. This sample's time point: persistent/refractory GD, antithyroid drugs over 5 years with positive TRAb. PBMC-derived RNA was used for the TCR library. Material: peripheral blood mononuclear cells (PBMCs), obtained when the disease was refractory, from a patient treated with antithyroid drugs. The source is a female donor with Graves disease.

This clonotype has more than one count but fewer than ten. The CDR3 nucleotides are TGTGCCAGCAGCCAAGGGGCAGGGGTCGTCACTGAAGCTTTCTTT. As protein: CASSQGAGVVTEAFF. The gene calls are TRBV3-1 and TRBJ1-1, with a tentative D call TRBD1 (6 bases). The germline gives CDR1 LGHDT, CDR2 YNNKEL (reference sequence). The CDR3 spans 15 residues. With 1 base removed from V and 4 bases from J, the gap between germline ends came to 13 bases.

This clonotype was found many times. The chain is built from TRBV2 and TRBJ2-5; D possibly corresponds to TRBD2 (5 bases). The CDR3 consists of 14 residues. Germline loops: CDR1 SNHLY, CDR2 FYNNEI. V gave up 4 bases and J gave up 2 bases, with 11 bases separating them. CDR3: CASSATTLQETQYF. CDR3 nucleotide sequence: TGTGCCAGCAGTGCGACTACGTTACAAGAGACCCAGTACTTC.

The rearrangement joins TRBV7-2 to TRBJ2-7, with D perhaps given as TRBD1 or TRBD2 (5 bases each). V was trimmed by 5 bases and J by 2 bases, leaving 10 bases between them. In germline, CDR1 is SGHTA, CDR2 FQGNSA. This CDR3 contains 13 residues. CDR3 region: CASSMGRAYEQYF. CDR3 DNA: TGTGCCAGCAGCATGGGACGAGCCTACGAGCAGTACTTC.

The gene calls are TRBV7-9 and TRBJ2-7, with TRBD1 matching over 8 bases. Trimming took 5 bases from V and 3 from J; bases not matched to a gene: 6. The CDR3 runs 14 residues. The germline V gene encodes CDR1 SEHNR and CDR2 FQNEAQ (reference sequence). CDR3 residues: CASSARDRIYEQYF. CDR3 nucleotide sequence: TGTGCCAGCAGCGCCCGGGACAGGATCTACGAGCAGTACTTC. The variable domain in full, completed from reference TRBV7-9 and TRBJ2-7, reads DTGVSQNPRHKITKRGQNVTFRCDPISEHNRLYWYRQTLGQGPEFLTYFQNEAQLEKSRLLSDRFSAERPKGSFSTLEIQRTEQGDSAMYLCASSARDRIYEQYFGPGTRLTVT.

The chain links TRBV7-2 to TRBJ2-5; TRBD2 matches 12 bases. Germline trimming cut 5 bases from V and 2 bases from J; bases unmatched to any gene: 9. The germline gives CDR1 SGHTA, CDR2 FQGNSA. The CDR3 totals 17 residues. Written as DNA, the CDR3 is TGTGCCAGCAGCCCCACATCTAGCGGGAGGGGTCAAGAGACCCAGTACTTC. Translating it yields CASSPTSSGRGQETQYF.

In its sample, this clonotype was seen many times. V gene TRBV28 combines with J gene TRBJ1-5; D call uncertain. The CDR3 loop spans 18 amino acids. V was pared by 0 bases and J by 1 base, with 16 bases between. CDR1 is MDHEN, CDR2 SYDVKM, per germline. The CDR3 spells CASSLWRPHSKSNQPQHF. The CDR3 coding sequence is TGTGCCAGCAGTTTATGGAGGCCCCACAGCAAGAGCAATCAGCCCCAGCATTTT.

The chain recombines TRBV28 with TRBJ2-3; tentatively, D is TRBD2 (5 bases). This CDR3 has 16 residues. V lost 5 bases, J lost 2 bases, and 17 bases lay in between. Germline V gene sequence: CDR1 MDHEN, CDR2 SYDVKM. The DNA of the CDR3 is TGTGCCAGCAGTCCCCCCCCCCCGGGATTCACAGATACGCAGTATTTT. Translated: CASSPPPPGFTDTQYF.

Details on this clonotype: Germline is not matched at one junction end, which may reflect a read error. The J gene is TRBJ2-2, the V gene TRBV6-1; 10 bases are a match to TRBD2. Germline V CDR1 and CDR2: MNHNS, SASEGT. The CDR3 runs 16 residues. The CDR3 spells CASIPSAGGKRRGAVF. As DNA, the CDR3 is TGTGCCAGCATACCGTCAGCGGGAGGGAAACGGCGGGGAGCTGTTTTT.

This clonotype was detected a few times. The V gene is TRBV12-5, the J gene TRBJ2-7; 7 bases map to TRBD1. J was trimmed by 2 bases and V by 4 bases; bases with no gene match: 8. The CDR3 contains 15 residues. The germline gives CDR1 LGHNT, CDR2 FRNRAP. As DNA, the CDR3 is TGTGCTAGTGGTTCACCGGACAGGCGGCCCTACGAGCAGTACTTC. Translating gives CASGSPDRRPYEQYF. The full variable domain, in which reference TRBV12-5 and TRBJ2-7 provide the parts outside the CDR3, is DARVTQTPRHKVTEMGQEVTMRCQPILGHNTVFWYRQTMMQGLELLAYFRNRAPLDDSGMPKDRFSAEMPDATLATLKIQPSEPRDSAVYFCASGSPDRRPYEQYFGPGTRLTVT.

The chain is built from TRBV4-3 and TRBJ2-7; TRBD1 matches at 7 bases. Trimming removed 4 bases from V and 2 bases from J; junction bases left unmatched: 8. The CDR3 runs 15 residues. Germline V CDR1 and CDR2: LGHNA, YSLEER. CDR3 region: CASSPEGGLPYEQYF. The CDR3 DNA follows: TGCGCCAGCAGCCCCGAAGGGGGCCTTCCCTACGAGCAGTACTTC.

The V call is TRBV10-3, the J call TRBJ2-2, with D tentatively TRBD1 (5 bases). This CDR3 region has 17 residues. Trimming took off 5 bases at V and 2 bases at J, with 18 bases between the two ends. Germline V CDR1 and CDR2: ENHRY, SYGVKD. The CDR3 region has the DNA TGTGCCATCAGTCTCACTCCAGACAGAGAAAACACCGGGGAGCTGTTTTTT. It codes for CAISLTPDRENTGELFF.

The CDR3 reads CASSLARTSGRVADTQYF. Here the CDR3 DNA reads TGTGCCAGCAGTTTAGCGCGGACTAGCGGGAGGGTCGCAGATACGCAGTATTTT. The chain recombines TRBV12-3 or TRBV12-4 with TRBJ2-3; the match to TRBD2 covers 15 bases. Trimming cost V 0 bases and J 4 bases; bases outside gene matches: 5. There are 18 residues in the CDR3.

The rearrangement links TRBV20-1 to TRBJ1-1, with D unresolved. There are 14 residues in the CDR3. V was clipped by 4 bases and J by 6 bases, with 18 bases between them. CDR1 is DFQATT and CDR2 is SNEGSKA in the germline V gene (reference sequence). CDR3 sequence reads: CSATRDLIGPEAFF. The CDR3 DNA reads as TGCAGTGCTACCAGAGACCTCATAGGGCCTGAAGCTTTCTTT.

This clonotype was recorded many times. The chain links TRBV7-2 to TRBJ2-7, with TRBD1 matching over 10 bases. Per the germline V gene, CDR1 is SGHTA and CDR2 is FQGNSA. The V segment lost 6 bases and the J segment 3 bases; nucleotides outside the gene matches: 8. The CDR3 covers 15 residues. The DNA for the CDR3 is TGTGCCAGCAGGACTGCGGGACAGGGGAACTACGAGCAGTACTTC. Amino acid sequence: CASRTAGQGNYEQYF.

This clonotype showed up many times. The V and J genes are TRBV2 and TRBJ2-7; possible D gene TRBD1, 7 bases. The length of the CDR3 is 15 residues. Between the trimmed V and J ends, which lost 6 bases and 2 bases, there was a span of 17 bases. The germline CDR1 and CDR2 sequences are SNHLY and FYNNEI. This CDR3 is CASRGGTDKTYEQYF. DNA for the CDR3: TGTGCCAGCAGAGGCGGGACAGATAAGACCTACGAGCAGTACTTC.

This clonotype was recorded a few times. The chain is built from TRBV27 and TRBJ1-6; D might be TRBD1 (6 bases). CDR1 and CDR2 from the germline V gene are MNHEY and SMNVEV (reference sequence). This CDR3 region has 13 residues. V lost 6 bases, J lost 10 bases, and 13 bases lay in between. The DNA of the CDR3 is TGTGCCAGCAGCCCGGACAGCGGGTCACCCCTCCACTTT. Amino acid sequence: CASSPDSGSPLHF.

Comments on this clonotype: It is likely a read error, because the conserved phenylalanine at the end of the CDR3 is missing. The chain links TRBV7-9 to TRBJ1-5; D not resolved. This CDR3 is 13 amino acids long. Trimming stripped 1 base from V and 6 bases from J, with 7 bases between. The germline gives CDR1 SEHNR, CDR2 FQNEAQ (reference sequence). CDR3 sequence reads: CASSLGGVQPQHL. CDR3 coding DNA: TGTGCCAGCAGCTTAGGCGGGGTTCAGCCCCAGCATCTT.

This clonotype was detected a few times. The chain is built from TRBV6-1 and TRBJ2-2, with 7 nucleotides matching TRBD2. With V trimmed by 8 bases and J by 1 base, 13 bases remained unmatched. There are 17 residues in the CDR3. Per germline, CDR1 MNHNS and CDR2 SASEGT. The CDR3 region has the DNA TGTGCCAGCGGATATTCTTTGGCGGGAGTGAACACCGGGGAGCTGTTTTTT. It yields the protein CASGYSLAGVNTGELFF.

As for this clonotype: A much bigger clone sits one base away, suggesting this may be a read error. This likely comes from a read error, as the CDR3 has no conserved phenylalanine or tryptophan at its end. The chain combines TRBV2 with TRBJ1-1; D remains ambiguous. The CDR3 length is 12 residues. Trimming shortened V by 1 base and J by 11 bases, and 11 bases separated the two germline ends. Looked up from germline, CDR1 is SNHLY and CDR2 is FYNNEI. The CDR3 nucleotides read TGTGCCAGCAGTGAAGGCTCTTACCGGGCTTTCTCT. Its translation: CASSEGSYRAFS.

This clonotype was observed many times. The chain is built from TRBV7-9 and TRBJ1-4; the D gene is possibly TRBD1 (6 bases). The V and J ends lost 1 base and 15 bases respectively, with 15 bases between them. This CDR3 has 13 residues. Germline CDR1 is SEHNR and CDR2 is FQNEAQ (reference sequence). CDR3 bases: TGTGCCAGCAGCTTAGTTCCCAGACAGGAGGTGTTTTTT. Protein: CASSLVPRQEVFF.

In its sample, this clonotype was seen a few times. The chain links TRBV7-9 to TRBJ2-7; D call uncertain. From germline, CDR1 is SEHNR and CDR2 FQNEAQ (reference sequence). V was pared by 5 bases and J by 3 bases, with 11 bases between. This CDR3 has 13 amino acids. This CDR3 is CASSRPPLYEQYF. CDR3 DNA: TGTGCCAGCAGCCGCCCCCCCCTCTACGAGCAGTACTTC.

The chain couples TRBV6-1 to TRBJ2-6; D is unresolved. This CDR3 contains 17 residues. Trimming cost V 5 bases and J 0 bases, with 14 bases left between them. CDR1 and CDR2 (germline): MNHNS, SASEGT. The CDR3 nucleotides read TGTGCCAGCAGTCCCATAGGATTACCCTCTGGGGCCAACGTCCTGACTTTC. Protein: CASSPIGLPSGANVLTF.

This clonotype was seen a few times. This chain links TRBV12-3 or TRBV12-4 with TRBJ2-7; no firm D call. The CDR3 sequence is 15 residues long. Trimming shortened V by 1 base and J by 2 bases, and 12 bases separated the two germline ends. The CDR3 region is CASSLDPAVAYEQYF. The CDR3 DNA reads as TGTGCCAGCAGTTTAGACCCGGCGGTAGCCTACGAGCAGTACTTC.

This clonotype was counted a single time. A junction end diverges from the germline sequence, so it may reflect a read error. V gene TRBV2 combines with J gene TRBJ1-3; TRBD1 matches at 8 bases. Germline V gene data show CDR1 as SNHLY and CDR2 as FYNNEI. This CDR3 has 16 residues. CDR3: CASSGDRPLSGNTIHF. Here the CDR3 DNA reads TGTGCCAGCAGTGGGGACAGGCCCCTCTCTGGAAACACCATACATTTT.

There are a few counts of this clonotype. V is TRBV6-2 or TRBV6-3 and J is TRBJ2-5; D not certain. This CDR3 spans 17 amino acids. Trimming took 5 bases from V and 4 from J, leaving 23 bases between them. CDR1 is MNHEY and CDR2 is SVGEGT in the germline V gene. The CDR3 loop reads CASSDHWASGILETQYF. CDR3 DNA sequence: TGTGCCAGCAGTGATCATTGGGCCTCAGGCATTTTAGAGACCCAGTACTTC.

The rearrangement uses TRBV9 and TRBJ2-7; 8 bases are a match to TRBD2. The trim removed 3 bases at V and 4 bases at J, leaving 6 bases unmatched. Germline V gene data show CDR1 as SGDLS and CDR2 as YYNGEE. This CDR3 region has 14 residues. CDR3 sequence: CASSAGGDTYEQYF. The CDR3 nucleotides are TGTGCCAGCAGCGCCGGGGGGGACACTTACGAGCAGTACTTC.

This clonotype was recorded a few times. The DNA of the CDR3 is TGTGCCAGCAGAGGGGCAGTCTACAATGAGCAGTTCTTC. Translation gives CASRGAVYNEQFF. The V call is TRBV12-3 or TRBV12-4, the J call TRBJ2-1, with D possibly being TRBD1 (5 bases). V was trimmed by 6 bases and J by 3 bases, leaving 9 bases between them. The CDR3 totals 13 residues.

This clonotype has more than one count but fewer than ten. The gene calls are TRBV6-2 or TRBV6-3 and TRBJ2-6; TRBD2 might be the D (6 bases). Trimming took 2 bases from V and 6 from J, leaving 14 bases between them. CDR1 and CDR2 (germline): MNHEY, SVGEGT. The CDR3 covers 16 residues. The CDR3 nucleotides are TGTGCCAGCAGTTACGGGTTCGGGCGGGAGGCCAACGTCCTGACTTTC. It is translated as CASSYGFGREANVLTF.

The rearrangement uses TRBV12-3 or TRBV12-4 and TRBJ2-6; 9 bases align to TRBD2. Trimming at V came to 2 bases and at J to 0 bases, leaving 11 bases not matched to a gene. The length of the CDR3 is 20 residues. The CDR3 DNA is TGTGCCAGCAGTTTACGGGGAACTAGCGGGTCTTACTCTGGGGCCAACGTCCTGACTTTC. It encodes CASSLRGTSGSYSGANVLTF.

Concerning this clonotype: A much larger clone differs from this one at a single base, so this may be a read error. This chain joins TRBV12-3 or TRBV12-4 and TRBJ2-7; no reliable D call. Between the trimmed V and J ends, which lost 1 base and 2 bases, there was a span of 12 bases. The CDR3 has 15 amino acids. The CDR3 DNA reads TGTGCCAGCAGTTTAGAGGTCGCATCCCCCTACGAGCAGTACTTC. Its translation is CASSLEVASPYEQYF.

The rearrangement uses TRBV10-3 and TRBJ1-1; 7 nucleotides match TRBD1. Germline values: CDR1 ENHRY, CDR2 SYGVKD. This CDR3 contains 13 residues. The trim removed 4 bases at V and 1 base at J, leaving 0 bases unmatched. The CDR3 coding sequence is TGTGCCATCAGTGGACAGGGGAACACTGAAGCTTTCTTT. The encoded protein is CAISGQGNTEAFF.